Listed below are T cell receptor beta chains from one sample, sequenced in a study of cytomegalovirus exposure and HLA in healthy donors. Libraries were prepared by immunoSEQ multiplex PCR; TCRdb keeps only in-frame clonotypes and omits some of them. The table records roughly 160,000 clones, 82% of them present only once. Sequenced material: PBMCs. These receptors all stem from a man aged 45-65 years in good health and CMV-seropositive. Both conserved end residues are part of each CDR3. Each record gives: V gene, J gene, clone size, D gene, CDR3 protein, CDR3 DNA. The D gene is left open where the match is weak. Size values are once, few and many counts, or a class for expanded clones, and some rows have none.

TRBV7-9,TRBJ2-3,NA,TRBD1,CASRKGQGKGTDTQYF,TGTGCCAGCAGGAAAGGACAGGGAAAGGGCACAGATACGCAGTATTTT
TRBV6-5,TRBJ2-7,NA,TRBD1,CASRLGQGAYEQYF,TGTGCCAGCAGACTTGGACAGGGTGCCTACGAGCAGTACTTC
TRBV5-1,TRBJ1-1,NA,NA,CASSLDGGTEAFF,TGCGCCAGCAGCTTGGATGGGGGGACTGAAGCTTTCTTT
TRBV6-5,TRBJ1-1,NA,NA,CASSYFAGAEAFF,TGTGCCAGCAGTTATTTCGCAGGGGCTGAAGCTTTCTTT
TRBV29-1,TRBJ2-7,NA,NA,CSARGGSYEQYF,TGCAGCGCGCGAGGAGGTTCCTACGAGCAGTACTTC
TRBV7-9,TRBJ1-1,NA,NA,CASSLNPREWTEAFF,TGTGCCAGCAGCTTAAATCCGAGGGAGTGGACTGAAGCTTTCTTT
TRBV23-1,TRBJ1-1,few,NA,CALNCCVTEAFF,TGCGCCCTAAATTGCTGTGTCACTGAAGCTTTCTTT
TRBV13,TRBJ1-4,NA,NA,CASSLQGNNEKLFF,TGTGCCAGCAGCCTGCAGGGGAATAATGAAAAACTGTTTTTT
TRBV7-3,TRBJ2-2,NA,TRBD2,CASRFGRDTGELFF,TGTGCCAGCAGGTTTGGGAGGGACACCGGGGAGCTGTTTTTT
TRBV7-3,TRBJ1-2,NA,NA,CASSPGANYGYTF,TGTGCCAGCAGCCCCGGGGCTAACTATGGCTACACCTTC
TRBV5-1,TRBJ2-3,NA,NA,CASSLGVRADTQYF,TGCGCCAGCAGCTTGGGTGTGCGGGCAGATACGCAGTATTTT
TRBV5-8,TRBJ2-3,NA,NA,CASTPPSGAPSTDTQYF,TGTGCCAGCACCCCCCCGAGCGGAGCCCCTAGCACAGATACGCAGTATTTT
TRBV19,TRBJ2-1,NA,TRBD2,CASSIIAGGGNEQFF,TGTGCCAGTAGTATAATAGCGGGGGGGGGCAATGAGCAGTTCTTC
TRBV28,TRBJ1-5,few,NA,CASSGTLQGQPQHF,TGTGCCAGCAGCGGGACACTGCAAGGGCAGCCCCAGCATTTT
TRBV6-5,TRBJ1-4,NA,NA,CASSAGGVTNEKLFF,TGTGCCAGCAGTGCTGGGGGCGTAACTAATGAAAAACTGTTTTTT
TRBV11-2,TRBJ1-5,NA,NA,CASSLGRGNFQPQHF,TGTGCCAGCAGCTTAGGCAGGGGAAATTTTCAGCCCCAGCATTTT
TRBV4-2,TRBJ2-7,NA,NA,CASSHPLERAASYEQYF,TGTGCCAGCAGCCACCCCCTGGAACGAGCGGCTTCCTACGAGCAGTACTTC
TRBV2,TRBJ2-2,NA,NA,CASKEGWELFF,TGTGCCAGCAAAGAGGGTTGGGAGCTGTTTTTT
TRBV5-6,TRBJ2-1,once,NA,CASSLEGHLANSYNEQFF,TGTGCCAGCAGCTTGGAGGGACACCTAGCCAACTCCTACAATGAGCAGTTCTTC
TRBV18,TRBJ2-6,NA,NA,CASSGLSGANVLTF,TGTGCCAGTTCAGGCCTCTCTGGGGCCAACGTCCTGACTTTC
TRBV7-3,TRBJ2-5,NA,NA,CASSFTGGQETQYF,TGTGCCAGCAGCTTCACAGGTGGTCAAGAGACCCAGTACTTC
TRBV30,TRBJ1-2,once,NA,CAWSVLSSYGYTF,TGTGCCTGGAGTGTTTTGAGTTCTTACGGCTACACCTTC
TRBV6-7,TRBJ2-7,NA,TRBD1,CASSPGTAYEQYF,TGTGCCAGCAGTCCCGGGACAGCCTACGAGCAGTACTTC
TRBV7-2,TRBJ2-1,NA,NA,CASSSQPGLTVDEQFF,TGTGCCAGCAGTTCACAACCGGGACTGACCGTAGATGAGCAGTTCTTC
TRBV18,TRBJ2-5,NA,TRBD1,CASSPSRTGQETQYF,TGTGCCAGCTCACCGTCCCGGACAGGCCAAGAGACCCAGTACTTC
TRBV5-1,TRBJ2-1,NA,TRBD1,CASSPGDSLNPLF,TGCGCCAGCAGCCCCGGGGACAGCCTTAATCCCCTCTTC
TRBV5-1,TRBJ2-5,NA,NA,CASSLGGAQETQYF,TGCGCCAGCAGCTTGGGCGGGGCCCAAGAGACCCAGTACTTC
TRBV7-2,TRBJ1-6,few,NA,CASSSDLGISPLHF,TGTGCCAGCAGCTCAGACCTGGGCATTTCACCCCTCCACTTT
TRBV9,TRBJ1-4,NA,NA,CASPSDNSYEKLFF,TGTGCCAGCCCTTCGGATAACAGCTATGAAAAACTGTTTTTT
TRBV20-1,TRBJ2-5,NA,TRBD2,CSLAGGETQYF,TGCAGTTTAGCGGGCGGGGAGACCCAGTACTTC
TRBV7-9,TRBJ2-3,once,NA,CASSPREVRVGTDTQYF,TGTGCCAGCAGCCCTAGAGAGGTCAGGGTGGGCACAGATACGCAGTATTTT
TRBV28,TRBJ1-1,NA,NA,CASSWGLSAEAFF,TGTGCCAGCAGCTGGGGACTCTCCGCTGAAGCTTTCTTT
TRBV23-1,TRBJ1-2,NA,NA,CASSQSGAVGYTF,TGCGCCAGCAGTCAATCGGGGGCAGTCGGCTACACCTTC
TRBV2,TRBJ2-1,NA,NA,CASRDTRREQFF,TGTGCCAGCAGAGATACTAGGAGGGAGCAGTTCTTC
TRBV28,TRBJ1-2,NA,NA,CASSLSSGTKGYGYTF,TGTGCCAGCAGTTTATCCTCAGGGACTAAGGGCTATGGCTACACCTTC
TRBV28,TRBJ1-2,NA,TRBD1,CASSLADRAYGYTF,TGTGCCAGCAGTTTGGCGGACAGGGCCTATGGCTACACCTTC
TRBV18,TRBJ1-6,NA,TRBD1,CASSPGTESSPLHF,TGTGCCAGCTCACCTGGGACAGAGAGTTCACCCCTCCACTTT